Presented here are 6 T cell receptor beta chains from one specimen sequenced in a study of cytomegalovirus exposure and HLA in healthy donors. Vbeta (60) and Jbeta (13) primers were used in the PCR. Only in-frame clones appear in the TCRdb table, and some are missing; sequencing was by immunoSEQ multiplex PCR. In the table there are fewer than 200,000 clones, around three quarters of which are singletons. Sequencing used PBMCs. The origin of the receptors is a boy between 10 and 17 years old in good health and CMV-seronegative.

This clone was found a few times. The CDR3 protein is CASSQAGRSNTEAFF. CDR3 sequence (DNA): TGTGCCAGCAGCCAAGCGGGGAGGTCGAACACTGAAGCTTTCTTT. The chain is built from TRBV4-2 and TRBJ1-1; D remains ambiguous. CDR3 length: 15 amino acids. Per germline, CDR1 LGHNA and CDR2 YNFKEQ. Trimming pared 1 base from V and 1 base from J, leaving 10 bases between.

The rearrangement uses TRBV5-4 and TRBJ2-3; 12 bases agree with TRBD2. Trimming cost V 7 bases and J 3 bases; bases outside gene matches: 0. This CDR3 has 13 residues. CDR1 is SGHNT and CDR2 is YYREEE in the germline V gene (reference sequence). The CDR3 coding sequence is TGTGCCAGCGGACTAGCGGGGACAGATACGCAGTATTTT. Translating it yields CASGLAGTDTQYF.

The chain has TRBV9 and TRBJ2-1; the D gene is possibly TRBD2 (6 bases). The CDR3 is 15 amino acids. V was cut by 4 bases and J by 9 bases, with 20 bases left in between. Germline CDR1 reads SGDLS; CDR2 reads YYNGEE. The CDR3 nucleotides are TGTGCCAGCAGCTTCGCCGGGAGCAGGACGAGTGAGCAGTTCTTC. This codes for CASSFAGSRTSEQFF.

The chain is built from TRBV29-1 and TRBJ1-1; D remains unclear. Trimming took off 4 bases at V and 0 bases at J, with 12 bases between the two ends. Looked up from germline, CDR1 is SQVTM and CDR2 is ANQGSEA. The CDR3 sequence is 14 residues long. CDR3 loop: CSVAAILLNTEAFF. Written as DNA, the CDR3 is TGCAGCGTTGCTGCCATACTTTTGAACACTGAAGCTTTCTTT.

The rearrangement joins TRBV5-1 to TRBJ2-2; TRBD1 is a possible D gene (5 bases). V lost 0 bases and J lost 1, with 7 bases in between. This CDR3 is 15 amino acids long. Per the germline V gene, CDR1 is SGHRS and CDR2 is YFSETQ. CDR3: CASSLVDRNTGELFF. The CDR3 coding sequence is TGCGCCAGCAGCTTGGTCGACAGGAACACCGGGGAGCTGTTTTTT.

In its sample, this clone was seen once. This sequence joins TRBV6-6 and TRBJ1-6; 11 bases agree with TRBD1. There are 16 residues in the CDR3. V was pared by 2 bases and J by 9 bases, with 6 bases of the junction left unmatched. The germline CDR1 and CDR2 sequences are MNHNY and SVGAGI (reference sequence). CDR3 in DNA: TGTGCCAGCAGTTACACAGGGGACAGGGGGAGTTCACCCCTCCACTTT. As protein: CASSYTGDRGSSPLHF.